One and the same sample provided the 10 T cell receptor beta chains below, sequenced in a study of persistence of HIV-infected CD4 T cells. No antigen has been identified for these receptors. An overlapping HIV-1 Gag peptide pool stimulated these cells at about 0.9 ug/peptide/mL. Sorted nonresponding memory CD4+ T cells were CD40L-negative, CD69-negative, CD45RO-high. This was the immunoSEQ version 4 assay in survey mode. The table came from immunoSEQ multiplex PCR; TCRdb's copy has only in-frame clones and leaves some out. The sample lists tens of thousands of clones, 65% to 80% occurring once. The sequencing used CD4+ T cells sorted from PBMCs after roughly 18-hour stimulation, collected from a patient who received antiretroviral therapy. The receptors were sampled from an adult man with HIV who was CMV-seropositive.

This chain joins TRBV14 and TRBJ2-1; possible D gene TRBD2, 7 bases. V was pared by 2 bases and J by 5 bases, with 16 bases between. CDR1 and CDR2 from the germline V gene are SGHDN and FVKESK. The CDR3 sequence is 16 residues long. This CDR3 reads CASSQLVGGGNNEQFF. As DNA, the CDR3 is TGTGCCAGCAGCCAATTAGTCGGCGGGGGCAACAATGAGCAGTTCTTC.

The J gene is TRBJ1-1, the V gene TRBV19; D might be TRBD1 (5 bases). The germline V gene encodes CDR1 LNHDA and CDR2 SQIVND (reference sequence). The CDR3 is 13 amino acids. V dropped 4 bases and J dropped 4 bases, with 10 bases sitting between them. This CDR3 reads CASSRGSATEAFF. As DNA, the CDR3 is TGTGCCAGTAGTAGGGGGTCGGCCACTGAAGCTTTCTTT.

The rearrangement uses TRBV5-4 and TRBJ1-5, with D possibly TRBD1 on 5 matching bases. Per germline, CDR1 SGHNT and CDR2 YYREEE (reference sequence). Trimming removed 0 bases at V and 3 bases at J, with 10 bases between. The CDR3 is 15 residues long. CDR3 nucleotide sequence: TGTGCCAGCAGCTTGGGGGGGGTGAACAATCAGCCCCAGCATTTT. Protein sequence: CASSLGGVNNQPQHF. Filled out from reference TRBV5-4 and TRBJ1-5, the complete variable domain reads ETGVTQSPTHLIKTRGQQVTLRCSSQSGHNTVSWYQQALGQGPQFIFQYYREEENGRGNFPPRFSGLQFPNYSSELNVNALELDDSALYLCASSLGGVNNQPQHFGDGTRLSIL.

The genes are TRBV19 and TRBJ2-2, with 7 bases lining up with TRBD1. The CDR3 spans 14 residues. In germline, CDR1 is LNHDA, CDR2 SQIVND (reference sequence). The V and J ends lost 6 bases and 6 bases, in that order; junction bases with no gene match: 7. The CDR3 nucleotides are TGTGCCAGTAGAAAACAGGGGTCCCCCGGGGAGCTGTTTTTT. It translates to CASRKQGSPGELFF. Full variable domain (outside the CDR3, taken from reference TRBV19 and TRBJ2-2): DGGITQSPKYLFRKEGQNVTLSCEQNLNHDAMYWYRQDPGQGLRLIYYSQIVNDFQKGDIAEGYSVSREKKESFPLTVTSAQKNPTAFYLCASRKQGSPGELFFGEGSRLTVL.

V usage is TRBV6-1 and J usage is TRBJ1-2; D gene unclear. The V and J ends lost 3 bases and 10 bases respectively, with 6 bases between them. From germline, CDR1 is MNHNS and CDR2 SASEGT. CDR3 length equals 10 residues. CDR3 region: CASSERAYTF. In nucleotides, the CDR3 is TGTGCCAGCAGTGAGAGAGCCTACACCTTC.

This chain connects TRBV20-1 to TRBJ2-3, with D possibly called TRBD1 or TRBD2 (5 bases each). The V gene's germline CDR1 is DFQATT and CDR2 SNEGSKA (reference sequence). V was clipped by 3 bases and J by 3 bases, with 13 bases between them. The CDR3 sequence is 14 residues long. The CDR3 coding sequence is TGCAGTGCTAGTGTGGGGGTGTGGACAGATACGCAGTATTTT. This sequence encodes CSASVGVWTDTQYF.

CDR3 in amino acids: CASRWGATNEKLFF. CDR3 DNA: TGTGCCAGCAGGTGGGGGGCGACTAATGAAAAACTGTTTTTT. The chain is built from TRBV28 and TRBJ1-4; D is perhaps TRBD1 (6 bases). Germline V gene lookup returns CDR1 MDHEN and CDR2 SYDVKM. The CDR3 length is 14 residues. V was shortened by 6 bases and J by 2 bases, with 10 bases between the two germline ends. The variable domain in full, with the rest retrieved from reference TRBV28 and TRBJ1-4, is DVKVTQSSRYLVKRTGEKVFLECVQDMDHENMFWYRQDPGLGLRLIYFSYDVKMKEKGDIPEGYSVSREKKERFSLILESASTNQTSMYLCASRWGATNEKLFFGSGTQLSVL.

DNA of the CDR3: TGTGCCAGCAACACCGGGGCAGGCAATCAGCCCCAGCATTTT. Translated, it gives CASNTGAGNQPQHF. The chain recombines TRBV6-5 with TRBJ1-5; D is perhaps TRBD1 (5 bases). Germline V CDR1 and CDR2: MNHEY, SVGAGI. The CDR3 covers 14 residues. The V and J ends lost 7 bases and 2 bases respectively, with 12 bases between them.

This chain links TRBV15 with TRBJ1-4, with TRBD1 identical over 11 bases. Looked up from germline, CDR1 is LNHNV and CDR2 is YYDKDF (reference sequence). This CDR3 is 16 amino acids long. With V trimmed by 1 base and J by 6 bases, 4 bases remained unmatched. CDR3 residues: CATSRGSGQGDEKLFF. For the CDR3, the DNA is TGTGCCACCAGCAGAGGCTCGGGACAGGGGGATGAAAAACTGTTTTTT.

The J gene is TRBJ2-6, the V gene TRBV5-1, with D possibly matching TRBD1 (5 bases). Trimming shortened V by 2 bases and J by 1 base, and 7 bases separated the two germline ends. The CDR3 is made up of 15 amino acids. Germline V gene lookup returns CDR1 SGHRS and CDR2 YFSETQ. CDR3 amino acids: CASSLQVSGANVLTF. Written as DNA, the CDR3 is TGCGCCAGCAGCTTACAGGTATCTGGGGCCAACGTCCTGACTTTC.